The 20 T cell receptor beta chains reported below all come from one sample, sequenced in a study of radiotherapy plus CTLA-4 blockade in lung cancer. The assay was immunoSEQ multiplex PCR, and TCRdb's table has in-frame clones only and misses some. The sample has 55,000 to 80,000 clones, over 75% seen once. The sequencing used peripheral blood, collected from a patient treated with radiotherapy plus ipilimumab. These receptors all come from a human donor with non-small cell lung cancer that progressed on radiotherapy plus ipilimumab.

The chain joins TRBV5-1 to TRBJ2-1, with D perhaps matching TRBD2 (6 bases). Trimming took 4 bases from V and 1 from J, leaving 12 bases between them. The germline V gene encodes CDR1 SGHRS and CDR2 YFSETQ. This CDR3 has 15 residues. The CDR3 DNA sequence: TGCGCCAGCAGCCCAGAGGGAGGTTCCTACAATGAGCAGTTCTTC. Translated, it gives CASSPEGGSYNEQFF.

The CDR3 spells CASSQVMGLSTDTQYF. In DNA, the CDR3 is TGCGCCAGCAGCCAAGTGATGGGACTGAGCACAGATACGCAGTATTTT. The J gene is TRBJ2-3, the V gene TRBV4-1; D might be TRBD2 (6 bases). Germline lookup yields CDR1 MGHRA and CDR2 YSYEKL. The germline V and J ends were trimmed by 1 base and 0 bases, with 11 bases remaining between them. This CDR3 is built from 16 residues.

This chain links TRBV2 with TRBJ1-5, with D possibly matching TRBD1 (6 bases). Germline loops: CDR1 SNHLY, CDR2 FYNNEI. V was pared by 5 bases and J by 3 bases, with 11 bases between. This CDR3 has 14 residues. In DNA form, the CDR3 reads TGTGCCAGCAGTTTGACAGGACCCAATCAGCCCCAGCATTTT. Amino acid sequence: CASSLTGPNQPQHF.

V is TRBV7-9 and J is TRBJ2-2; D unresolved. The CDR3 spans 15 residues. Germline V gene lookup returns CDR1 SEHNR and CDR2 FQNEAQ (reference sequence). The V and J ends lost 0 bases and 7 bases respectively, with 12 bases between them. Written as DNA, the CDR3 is TGTGCCAGCAGCTTAGCTTGGGTTGGCGGCGGGGAGCTGTTTTTT. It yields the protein CASSLAWVGGGELFF.

This CDR3 reads CASSPDLNTYNEQFF. Here the CDR3 DNA reads TGCGCCAGCAGCCCCGACTTGAATACCTACAATGAGCAGTTCTTC. This chain joins TRBV4-1 and TRBJ2-1; D remains ambiguous. Trimming removed 4 bases from V and 2 bases from J, with 12 bases in between. Germline assignment: CDR1 MGHRA and CDR2 YSYEKL. The CDR3 extends over 15 amino acids.

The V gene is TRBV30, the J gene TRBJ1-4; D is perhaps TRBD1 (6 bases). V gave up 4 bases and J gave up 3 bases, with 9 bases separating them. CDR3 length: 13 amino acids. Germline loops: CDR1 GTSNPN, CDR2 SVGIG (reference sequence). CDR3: CAWNGGPNEKLFF. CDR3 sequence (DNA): TGTGCCTGGAACGGGGGCCCTAATGAAAAACTGTTTTTT.

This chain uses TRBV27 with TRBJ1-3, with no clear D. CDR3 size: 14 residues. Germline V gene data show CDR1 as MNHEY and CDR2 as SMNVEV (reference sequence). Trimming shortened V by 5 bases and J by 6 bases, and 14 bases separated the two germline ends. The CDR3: CASSPGGLVNTIYF. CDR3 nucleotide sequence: TGTGCCAGCAGTCCGGGAGGGCTTGTAAACACCATATATTTT.

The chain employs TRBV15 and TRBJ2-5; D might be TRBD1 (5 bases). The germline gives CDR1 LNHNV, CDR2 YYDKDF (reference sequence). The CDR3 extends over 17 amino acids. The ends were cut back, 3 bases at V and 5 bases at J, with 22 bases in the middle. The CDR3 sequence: CATSSWLGQGDRETQYF. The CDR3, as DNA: TGTGCCACCAGCAGCTGGTTAGGCCAAGGGGATAGGGAGACCCAGTACTTC. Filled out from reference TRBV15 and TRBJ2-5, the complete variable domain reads DAMVIQNPRYQVTQFGKPVTLSCSQTLNHNVMYWYQQKSSQAPKLLFHYYDKDFNNEADTPDNFQSRRPNTSFCFLDIRSPGLGDTAMYLCATSSWLGQGDRETQYFGPGTRLLVL.

This CDR3 reads CASSFGASDEAFF. In DNA, the CDR3 is TGTGCCAGCAGCTTCGGGGCTTCTGATGAAGCTTTCTTT. V and J are TRBV11-2 and TRBJ1-1; maybe TRBD1 (5 bases). The CDR3 is 13 residues long. Trimming removed 3 bases at V and 7 bases at J, with 12 bases between. Germline assignment: CDR1 SGHAT and CDR2 FQNNGV.

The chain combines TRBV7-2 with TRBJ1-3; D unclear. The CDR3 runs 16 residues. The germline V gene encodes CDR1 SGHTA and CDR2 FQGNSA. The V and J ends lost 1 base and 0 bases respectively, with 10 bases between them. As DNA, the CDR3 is TGTGCCAGCAGCTTAGGCCCAGTCAACTCTGGAAACACCATATATTTT. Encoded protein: CASSLGPVNSGNTIYF.

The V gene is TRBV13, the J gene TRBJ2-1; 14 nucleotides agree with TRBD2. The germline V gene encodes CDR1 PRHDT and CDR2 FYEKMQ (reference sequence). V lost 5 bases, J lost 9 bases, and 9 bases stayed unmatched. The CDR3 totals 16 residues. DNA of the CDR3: TGTGCCAGCAGCGGCAGGGGACTAGCGGGAGTTGGTGAGCAGTTCTTC. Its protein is CASSGRGLAGVGEQFF.

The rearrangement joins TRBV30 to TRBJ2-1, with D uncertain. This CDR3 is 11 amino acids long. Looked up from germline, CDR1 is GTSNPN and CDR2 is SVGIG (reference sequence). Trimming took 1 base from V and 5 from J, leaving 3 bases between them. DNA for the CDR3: TGTGCCTGGAGTGCCCACAATGAGCAGTTCTTC. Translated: CAWSAHNEQFF.

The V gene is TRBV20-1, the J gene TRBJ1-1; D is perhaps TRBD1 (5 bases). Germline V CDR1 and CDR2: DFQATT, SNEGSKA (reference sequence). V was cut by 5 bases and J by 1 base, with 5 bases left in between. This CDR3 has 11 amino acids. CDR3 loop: CSAGQNTEAFF. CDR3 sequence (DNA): TGCAGTGCTGGACAGAACACTGAAGCTTTCTTT.

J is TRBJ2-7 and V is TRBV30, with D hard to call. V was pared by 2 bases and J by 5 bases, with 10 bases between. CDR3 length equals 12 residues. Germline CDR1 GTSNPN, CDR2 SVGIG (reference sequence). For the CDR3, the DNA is TGTGCCTGGAGTCCTGGTCCTAACGAGCAGTACTTC. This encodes CAWSPGPNEQYF.

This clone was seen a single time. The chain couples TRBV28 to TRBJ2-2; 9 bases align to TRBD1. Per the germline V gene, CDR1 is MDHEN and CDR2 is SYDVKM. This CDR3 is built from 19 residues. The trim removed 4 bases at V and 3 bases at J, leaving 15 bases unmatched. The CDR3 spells CASSSPGTGFNVYTGELFF. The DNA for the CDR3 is TGTGCCAGCAGTTCTCCCGGGACAGGGTTTAATGTGTACACCGGGGAGCTGTTTTTT.

The CDR3: CASSYSQDSSYNEQFF. CDR3 DNA: TGTGCCAGCAGTTACTCCCAGGATAGCTCCTACAATGAGCAGTTCTTC. The rearrangement links TRBV6-5 to TRBJ2-1; D gene unclear. CDR3 length: 16 residues. V dropped 0 bases and J dropped 0 bases, with 9 bases sitting between them. From germline, CDR1 is MNHEY and CDR2 SVGAGI.

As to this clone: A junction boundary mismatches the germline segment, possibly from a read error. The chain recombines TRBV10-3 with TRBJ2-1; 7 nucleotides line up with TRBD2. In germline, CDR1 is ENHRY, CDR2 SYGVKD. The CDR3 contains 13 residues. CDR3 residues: CGCGRGSYNEQFF. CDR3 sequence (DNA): TGCGGGTGCGGGCGGGGGTCCTACAATGAGCAGTTCTTC.

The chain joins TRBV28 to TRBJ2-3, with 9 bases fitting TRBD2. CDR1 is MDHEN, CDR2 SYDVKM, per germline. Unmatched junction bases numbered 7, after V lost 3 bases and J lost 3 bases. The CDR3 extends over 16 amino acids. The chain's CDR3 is CASSFGAGGGTDTQYF. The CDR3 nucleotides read TGTGCCAGCAGTTTCGGGGCGGGAGGGGGGACAGATACGCAGTATTTT.

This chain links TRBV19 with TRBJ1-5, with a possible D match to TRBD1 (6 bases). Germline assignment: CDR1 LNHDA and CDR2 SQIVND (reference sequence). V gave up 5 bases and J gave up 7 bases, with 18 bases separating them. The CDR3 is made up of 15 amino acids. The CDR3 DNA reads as TGTGCCAGTAGTGCTCCGCCAGGGGAGGGACAGCCCCAGCATTTT. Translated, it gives CASSAPPGEGQPQHF.

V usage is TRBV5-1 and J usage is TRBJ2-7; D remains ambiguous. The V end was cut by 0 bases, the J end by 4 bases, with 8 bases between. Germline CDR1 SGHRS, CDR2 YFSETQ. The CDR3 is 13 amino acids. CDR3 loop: CASSLAPSYEQYV. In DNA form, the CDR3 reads TGCGCCAGCAGCTTGGCCCCCTCGTACGAGCAGTACGTC.